This T cell receptor (beta chain) was identified in a study of breast tumors, draining lymph nodes, adjacent tissues. TCRdb re-called the multiplex PCR reads with MiXCR, one entry per CDR3 protein. The repertoire holds about 80,000 distinct CDR3 sequences, about 20% seen once, with around 2.5% in the top ten. Germline lookup yields CDR1 MDHEN and CDR2 SYDVKM. Trimming stripped 3 bases from V and 3 bases from J, with 3 bases between. CDR3 length: 13 amino acids. This clonotype has a handful of counts. Its antigen is not identified. Axillary draining lymph nodes of breast cancer patients supplied the node samples. General study findings and limits: The data were judged consistent with most tumor T cells coming from lymph node and expanding in tumor.

This sequence originates from a female donor with breast cancer. Some clones in this sample may be carry-over from other donors' samples. Sequencing was carried out using axillary lymph node tissue. The rearrangement uses TRBV28 and TRBJ2-6; D unresolved. The CDR3 DNA reads TGTGCCAGCAGTTTTTTTGGGGCCAACGTCCTGACTTTC. It specifies CASSFFGANVLTF.